The clone carrying this TCR beta chain has a handful of counts. The sample is drawn from a study of blood T cell repertoires in COVID-19. Some clones are missing from TCRdb's copy, which holds only in-frame ones; the method was immunoSEQ multiplex PCR. The sample includes roughly 350,000 clones, about 92% of them seen just once. Trimming cost V 5 bases and J 0 bases, with 14 bases left between them. The V gene's germline CDR1 is MDHEN and CDR2 SYDVKM. This CDR3 comprises 16 residues. The chain carries TRBV28 and TRBJ1-5, with a weak D call TRBD1 (5 bases). The sample comprised PBMCs or T cells enriched from blood (not recorded which). The clonotype comes from a woman aged 30 to 39 who had recovered from COVID-19. CDR3 amino acids: CASSRGRVNSNQPQHF. CDR3 in DNA: TGTGCCAGCAGTCGTGGCAGGGTAAATAGCAATCAGCCCCAGCATTTT.